This record looks at one T cell receptor (beta chain) sequence and its context. What it binds is unknown. TCRdb used MiXCR to reprocess the multiplex PCR reads, holding one entry per CDR3 protein. The sample carries about 230,000 distinct CDR3 sequences, about 34% recorded once. This record comes from a study of breast tumors, draining lymph nodes, adjacent tissues. Whole-study results and caveats: Compared with lymph nodes, tumors were less diverse; compared with nontumor tissue, more. That most tumor T cells come from lymph nodes remained unproven. Compared with basal-like, luminal-like tumors shared significantly more repertoire with nontumor tissue. The data were judged consistent with most tumor T cells coming from lymph node and expanding in tumor.

The CDR3 spans 16 residues. V trimming: 6 bases; J trimming: 0 bases; junction bases outside the gene matches: 9. In germline, CDR1 is LNHDA, CDR2 SQIVND (reference sequence). Axillary draining lymph nodes of breast cancer patients supplied the node samples. This chain uses TRBV19 with TRBJ2-3; TRBD1 agrees at 7 bases. The receptor's source is a female donor with breast cancer. Some clones in this sample may be carry-over from other donors' samples. Sequenced: axillary lymph node tissue. CDR3 nucleotides: TGTGCCAGTAGATTACAGGGGACCTCTAGCACAGATACGCAGTATTTT. Its protein is CASRLQGTSSTDTQYF. Full variable domain (remainder filled in from reference TRBV19 and TRBJ2-3): DGGITQSPKYLFRKEGQNVTLSCEQNLNHDAMYWYRQDPGQGLRLIYYSQIVNDFQKGDIAEGYSVSREKKESFPLTVTSAQKNPTAFYLCASRLQGTSSTDTQYFGPGTRLTVL.